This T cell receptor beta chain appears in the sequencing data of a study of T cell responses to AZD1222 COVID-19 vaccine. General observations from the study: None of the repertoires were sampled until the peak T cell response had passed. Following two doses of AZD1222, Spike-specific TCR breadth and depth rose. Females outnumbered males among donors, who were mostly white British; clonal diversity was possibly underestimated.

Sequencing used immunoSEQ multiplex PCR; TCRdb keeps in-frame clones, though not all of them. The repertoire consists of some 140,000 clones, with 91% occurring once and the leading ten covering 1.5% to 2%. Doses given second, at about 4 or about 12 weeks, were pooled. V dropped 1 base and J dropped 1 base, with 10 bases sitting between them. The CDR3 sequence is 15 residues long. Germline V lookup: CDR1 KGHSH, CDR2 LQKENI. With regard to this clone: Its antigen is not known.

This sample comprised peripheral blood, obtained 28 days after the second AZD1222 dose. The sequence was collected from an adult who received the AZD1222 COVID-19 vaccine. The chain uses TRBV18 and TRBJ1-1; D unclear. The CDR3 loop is CASSPLVAENTEAFF. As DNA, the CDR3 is TGTGCCAGCTCACCACTTGTGGCGGAGAACACTGAAGCTTTCTTT.